The clone carrying this T cell receptor (beta chain) was seen a single time. Investigators performed immunoSEQ version v3.0 at survey level. Some clones are missing from TCRdb's copy, which holds only in-frame ones; the method was immunoSEQ multiplex PCR. The sample lists 25,000 to 30,000 clones, around 84% occurring once. This specimen comes from a study of long-term antiretroviral therapy in people with HIV. Across the whole study: The 2015 immediate-ART recommendation was preceded by the earliest samples by about a decade.

CDR3 length: 17 residues. V lost 4 bases and J lost 0; bases outside the gene matches: 8. Germline V CDR1 and CDR2: ENHRY, SYGVKD. Specimens held 1-10 million cryopreserved PBMC prior to DNA extraction. This TCR was sampled from a woman between 25 and 40 years old with HIV. The chain uses TRBV10-3 and TRBJ1-3; TRBD1 agrees at 8 bases. The sample in question was unsorted PBMCs, obtained 0.8 years after starting antiretroviral therapy. The CDR3 loop reads CAISGIRTGGSGNTIYF. CDR3 sequence (DNA): TGTGCCATCAGTGGCATTCGAACAGGGGGCTCTGGAAACACCATATATTTT.